These T cell receptor beta chains were read from a single sample in a study of blood T cells in healthy people across ages. MiXCR, applied by TCRdb to the 5' RACE reads, yields one record per CDR3 protein. The top ten clones hold over 10% of a sample with about a million distinct CDR3 sequences, approximately 38% of them seen once. Sequences were obtained from blood. The receptors come from a man between 18 and 35 years old in good health. CDR3s leave out the opening cysteine and the closing phenylalanine or tryptophan.

j_gene | v_gene | CDR3aa
TRBJ1-5 | TRBV12-3/TRBV12-4 | ASSRGQEPQH
TRBJ1-5 | TRBV10-3 | AISQDRGSDQPQH
TRBJ2-3 | TRBV29-1 | SVTGGAGTDTQY
TRBJ2-3 | TRBV20-1 | SARDVADTQY
TRBJ2-4 | TRBV9 | ASSPRTGLNIQY
TRBJ1-1 | TRBV5-1 | ASSWAEGTEAF
TRBJ2-2 | TRBV7-2 | ASSLLQGPGELF
TRBJ2-5 | TRBV5-1 | ASARAETQY
TRBJ2-1 | TRBV27 | ASSVTLYNEQF
TRBJ1-5 | TRBV2 | ASGGRVVSGPQH
TRBJ1-6 | TRBV12-3/TRBV12-4 | ASSLGGMRDSPLH
TRBJ2-5 | TRBV12-3/TRBV12-4 | ASSSADSYHRETQY
TRBJ1-1 | TRBV29-1 | SVELARRAF
TRBJ1-5 | TRBV30 | AWSAGEQPQH
TRBJ1-1 | TRBV6-6 | ASRRGGAATEAF
TRBJ1-1 | TRBV7-3 | ASSPDVNTEAF
TRBJ1-1 | TRBV12-3/TRBV12-4 | ASSLSPRTGNTEAF
TRBJ1-2 | TRBV6-5 | ASRKPSSGGTCYT
TRBJ1-3 | TRBV25-1 | ASSESRVLAGNTIY
TRBJ2-3 | TRBV7-9 | ASNLQRGSTDTQY
TRBJ2-7 | TRBV6-2/TRBV6-3 | ASSYSQGAEQY
TRBJ2-5 | TRBV6-2/TRBV6-3 | ASSYGANAGHNEQY